Many counts were recorded for the clone carrying this TCR beta chain. What it binds is unknown. The CDR3 is made up of 14 amino acids. Per germline, CDR1 MGHDK and CDR2 SYGVNS. Trimming removed 3 bases from V and 0 bases from J, with 8 bases in between. This sample is part of a study of early T cells in non-severe SARS-CoV-2 infection. Study-level information: Unsorted whole-blood RNA was sequenced in bulk, leaving chains unpaired. Study conclusions and caveats: Missing private and CD4 specificities, VDJdb matching favored anti-spike CD8 responses.

The library protocol tagged individual cDNA molecules with unique molecular identifiers. TCRdb itself ran the 5' RACE reads through MiXCR, one entry per CDR3 protein. The profile shows tens of thousands of distinct CDR3 sequences, approximately 10% of them singletons. The source is an adult who was a healthcare worker with PCR-confirmed SARS-CoV-2 infection or an uninfected control (not recorded which). The genes are TRBV25-1 and TRBJ1-1; D ambiguous. The specimen was whole blood. CDR3 sequence (DNA): TGTGCCAGCAGTGAGTCTGCTTTGAACACTGAAGCTTTCTTT. This translates into CASSESALNTEAFF.